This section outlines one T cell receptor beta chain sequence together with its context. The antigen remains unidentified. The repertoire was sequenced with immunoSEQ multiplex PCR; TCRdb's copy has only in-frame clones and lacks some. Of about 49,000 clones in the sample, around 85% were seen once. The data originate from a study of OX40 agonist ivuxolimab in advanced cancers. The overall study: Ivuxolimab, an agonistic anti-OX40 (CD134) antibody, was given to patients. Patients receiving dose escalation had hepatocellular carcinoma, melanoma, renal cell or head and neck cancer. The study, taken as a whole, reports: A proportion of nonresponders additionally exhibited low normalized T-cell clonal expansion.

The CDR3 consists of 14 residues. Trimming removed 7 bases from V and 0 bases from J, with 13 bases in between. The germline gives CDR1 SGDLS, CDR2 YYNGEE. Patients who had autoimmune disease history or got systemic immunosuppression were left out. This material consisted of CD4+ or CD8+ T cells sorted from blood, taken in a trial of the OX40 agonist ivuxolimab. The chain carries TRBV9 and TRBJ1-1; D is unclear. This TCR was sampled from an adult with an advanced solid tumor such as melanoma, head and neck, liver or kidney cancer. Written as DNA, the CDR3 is TGTGCCAGCGGAGATGGCAGACTGAACACTGAAGCTTTCTTT. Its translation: CASGDGRLNTEAFF. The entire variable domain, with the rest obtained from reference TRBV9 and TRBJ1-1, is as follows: DSGVTQTPKHLITATGQRVTLRCSPRSGDLSVYWYQQSLDQGLQFLIQYYNGEERAKGNILERFSAQQFPDLHSELNLSSLELGDSALYFCASGDGRLNTEAFFGQGTRLTVV.